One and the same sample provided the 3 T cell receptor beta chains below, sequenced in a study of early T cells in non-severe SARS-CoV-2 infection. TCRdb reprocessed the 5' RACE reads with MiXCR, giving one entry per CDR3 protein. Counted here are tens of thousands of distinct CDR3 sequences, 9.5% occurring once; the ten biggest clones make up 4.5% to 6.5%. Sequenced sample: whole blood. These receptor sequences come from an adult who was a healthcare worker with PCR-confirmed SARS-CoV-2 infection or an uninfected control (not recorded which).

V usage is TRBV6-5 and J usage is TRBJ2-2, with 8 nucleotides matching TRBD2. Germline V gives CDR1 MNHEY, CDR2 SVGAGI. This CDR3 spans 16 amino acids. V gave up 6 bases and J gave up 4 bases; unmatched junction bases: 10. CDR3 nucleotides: TGTGCCAGCAGGGACAGACTAGCGACGTTCACCGGGGAGCTGTTTTTT. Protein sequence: CASRDRLATFTGELFF.

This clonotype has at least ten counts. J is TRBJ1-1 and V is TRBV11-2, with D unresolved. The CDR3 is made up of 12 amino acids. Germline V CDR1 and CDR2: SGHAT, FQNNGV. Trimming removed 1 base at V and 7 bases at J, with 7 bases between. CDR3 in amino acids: CASSLGHLEAFF. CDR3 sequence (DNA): TGTGCCAGCAGCTTAGGACACCTTGAAGCTTTCTTT.

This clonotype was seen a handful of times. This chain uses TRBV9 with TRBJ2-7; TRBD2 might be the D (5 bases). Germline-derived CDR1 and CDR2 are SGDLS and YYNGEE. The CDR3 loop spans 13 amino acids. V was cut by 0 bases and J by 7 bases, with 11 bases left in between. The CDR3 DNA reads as TGTGCCAGCAGCGTAGCTACCGGCGGGGAGCAGTACTTC. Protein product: CASSVATGGEQYF.